One sample yielded the 10 T cell receptor beta chains listed below, sequenced in a study of CD8+CD57+ T cells in acquired aplastic anemia. Genomic DNA templated the TCR beta VDJ and CDR3 profiling. TCRdb used MiXCR to reprocess the reads, holding one entry per CDR3 protein. The sample holds about 110,000 distinct CDR3 sequences; around 50% are singletons and the top ten take approximately 32%. The sequenced material came from sorted CD4+, CD8+, or CD8+CD57+ T cells (not recorded which) from PBMCs. These receptors originate from a human donor in good health, serving as a control.

Ten or more counts support this clonotype. This chain joins TRBV29-1 and TRBJ2-3; D could derive from TRBD1 or TRBD2 (6 bases each). Between the trimmed V and J ends, which lost 0 bases and 14 bases, there was a span of 12 bases. This CDR3 has 11 amino acids. Germline values: CDR1 SQVTM, CDR2 ANQGSEA. The CDR3 here is CSVEEGGSGYF. In DNA, the CDR3 is TGCAGCGTTGAAGAAGGGGGGAGTGGGTATTTT.

This clonotype was picked up one time. The rearrangement links TRBV10-1 to TRBJ2-3; D unresolved. The CDR3 has 13 residues. V gave up 5 bases and J gave up 4 bases, with 10 bases separating them. In germline, CDR1 is WNHNN, CDR2 SYGVQD (reference sequence). For the CDR3, the DNA is TGCGCCAGCAGTCCTTCTTCGGCAGATACGCAGTATTTT. Its protein is CASSPSSADTQYF.

This clonotype was seen more than once but under ten times. The chain has TRBV19 and TRBJ2-7; the match to TRBD1 covers 7 bases. Looked up from germline, CDR1 is LNHDA and CDR2 is SQIVND (reference sequence). Germline trimming cut 6 bases from V and 0 bases from J; bases unmatched to any gene: 8. CDR3 length equals 15 residues. The CDR3 region has the DNA TGTGCCAGTAGCCAGTCCGGGACAGTCTCCTACGAGCAGTACTTC. It is translated as CASSQSGTVSYEQYF.

V usage is TRBV19 and J usage is TRBJ2-3; no clear D. V was trimmed by 5 bases and J by 6 bases, leaving 9 bases between them. This CDR3 has 12 residues. Germline CDR1 reads LNHDA; CDR2 reads SQIVND (reference sequence). The CDR3, as DNA: TGTGCCAGTAGTCCTCAAGGGGATACGCAGTATTTT. Protein product: CASSPQGDTQYF.

This chain joins TRBV19 and TRBJ1-1; 9 nucleotides line up with TRBD1. The CDR3 loop spans 14 amino acids. The V segment lost 8 bases and the J segment 5 bases; nucleotides outside the gene matches: 9. CDR1 is LNHDA, CDR2 SQIVND, per germline (reference sequence). This CDR3 is CASHLQGASTEAFF. The DNA of the CDR3 is TGTGCCAGTCATTTACAGGGGGCAAGTACTGAAGCTTTCTTT.

Details on this clonotype: This may stem from a read error, because a much larger clone lies one nucleotide away. This sequence joins TRBV4-3 and TRBJ1-1; unclear D gene. Germline V gene sequence: CDR1 LGHNA, CDR2 YSLEER. The CDR3 has 16 residues. V shed 1 base and J shed 7 bases, with 19 bases lying between them. This CDR3 reads CASSQGTDWFLDEAFF. In nucleotides, the CDR3 is TGCGCCAGCAGCCAAGGGACCGACTGGTTCCTTGATGAAGCTTTCTTT.

V and J are TRBV10-1 and TRBJ2-7; tentative D call: TRBD1 (5 bases). Trimming took off 4 bases at V and 5 bases at J, with 18 bases between the two ends. The CDR3 is 15 amino acids. Looked up from germline, CDR1 is WNHNN and CDR2 is SYGVQD (reference sequence). CDR3 protein: CASSVDDGRANEQYF. CDR3 in DNA: TGCGCCAGCAGTGTCGATGACGGCAGGGCTAACGAGCAGTACTTC.

The table lists this clonotype with many counts. This chain links TRBV19 with TRBJ1-5, with a possible D match to TRBD1 (5 bases). Per the germline V gene, CDR1 is LNHDA and CDR2 is SQIVND (reference sequence). The CDR3 loop spans 18 amino acids. V gave up 0 bases and J gave up 2 bases, with 17 bases separating them. The CDR3, as DNA: TGTGCCAGTAGTATAGATCTATCTTGGGACCCAGGCAATCAGCCCCAGCATTTT. It specifies CASSIDLSWDPGNQPQHF.

Notes on this clonotype: At one boundary the junction diverges from the germline segment, which might be a read error. The chain uses TRBV20-1 and TRBJ2-7, with TRBD2 as a possible D gene (5 bases). Germline values: CDR1 DFQATT, CDR2 SNEGSKA (reference sequence). The length of the CDR3 is 15 residues. The DNA of the CDR3 is TGCAGTGCTAGGGGAACCGACGGAGGTCCATGGGAGCAGTACTTT. It is translated as CSARGTDGGPWEQYF.

This clonotype was seen a handful of times. The chain carries TRBV6-5 and TRBJ2-7; D is perhaps TRBD1 (6 bases). The germline gives CDR1 MNHEY, CDR2 SVGAGI. This CDR3 is 16 amino acids long. The ends were cut back, 2 bases at V and 1 base at J, with 15 bases in the middle. The DNA of the CDR3 is TGTGCCAGCAGTTACCCCCTGGGGGACATATCCTACGAGCAGTACTTC. The encoded protein is CASSYPLGDISYEQYF.